One sample yielded the 30 T cell receptor beta chains listed below, sequenced in a study of CD8 T cells in ankylosing spondylitis (dated by TCRdb to about 2017). Library creation used 5' RACE. TCRdb lists the instrument as Illumina HiSeq 2500. Starting from the raw public reads, TCRdb applied fastp trimming at Q25, assembled clones with MiXCR and retained in-frame beta chains. Duplicate CDR3 protein sequences are folded into a single record with the most common DNA and genes. The sample table shows more than 500,000 distinct CDR3 sequences, and roughly 5.2% are seen once. Under 4.5% of the sample lies in the top ten. The full study reports these points: Blood from ankylosing spondylitis patients appeared to be characterized by a TCR beta motif composed of eight highly homologous amino acid variants.

Their antigens are not known. The specimen sequenced was blood, either unsorted or a sorted T cell fraction (not recorded which). Receptors were obtained from a male donor with ankylosing spondylitis.

This rearrangement joins TRBV11-1 to TRBJ2-3; D is tentatively TRBD1 or TRBD2 (6 bases each). The CDR3 has 17 amino acids. The V gene lost 1 base and the J gene lost 6 bases, with 20 bases spanning the gap. Germline V lookup: CDR1 SGHAT, CDR2 FQDESV (reference sequence). In DNA form, the CDR3 reads TGTGCCAGCAGCTTAGAAGGAGGGGGGATCTTTTCGGATACGCAGTATTTT. Translation gives CASSLEGGGIFSDTQYF.

This clonotype appeared many times. V usage is TRBV7-9 and J usage is TRBJ2-7; D not resolved. There are 15 residues in the CDR3. The V and J ends lost 2 bases and 3 bases respectively, with 14 bases between them. Germline V gene lookup returns CDR1 SEHNR and CDR2 FQNEAQ (reference sequence). CDR3 sequence: CASSLRSGRVYEQYF. The CDR3, as DNA: TGTGCCAGCAGCTTACGTTCCGGTAGAGTCTACGAGCAGTACTTC.

The rearrangement uses TRBV5-1 and TRBJ1-2; D unclear. From germline, CDR1 is SGHRS and CDR2 YFSETQ. Trimming cost V 2 bases and J 8 bases, with 16 bases left between them. This CDR3 comprises 14 residues. CDR3 bases: TGCGCCAGCAGCTTTGGAGGCCCCGCGGGAGGCTACACCTTC. This encodes CASSFGGPAGGYTF.

This clonotype came up many times. J is TRBJ2-2 and V is TRBV7-9, with no clear D. The germline V and J ends were trimmed by 5 bases and 5 bases, with 12 bases remaining between them. The V gene's germline CDR1 is SEHNR and CDR2 FQNEAQ (reference sequence). This CDR3 spans 14 amino acids. The CDR3 nucleotides read TGTGCCAGCAGCCCTGGCTGGGGTACCGGGGAGCTGTTTTTT. Translated: CASSPGWGTGELFF. The full variable domain, rest sourced from reference TRBV7-9 and TRBJ2-2, is DTGVSQNPRHKITKRGQNVTFRCDPISEHNRLYWYRQTLGQGPEFLTYFQNEAQLEKSRLLSDRFSAERPKGSFSTLEIQRTEQGDSAMYLCASSPGWGTGELFFGEGSRLTVL.

The table lists this clonotype with many counts. The chain couples TRBV20-1 to TRBJ2-3; 7 bases align to TRBD1. J was trimmed by 2 bases and V by 4 bases; bases with no gene match: 6. Germline CDR1 reads DFQATT; CDR2 reads SNEGSKA (reference sequence). The CDR3 runs 14 residues. The CDR3 is CSAITGVATDTQYF. For the CDR3, the DNA is TGCAGTGCTATTACAGGGGTAGCCACAGATACGCAGTATTTT.

This chain links TRBV5-5 with TRBJ2-2; possible D gene TRBD1, 6 bases. Germline assignment: CDR1 SGHKS and CDR2 YYEKEE (reference sequence). This CDR3 has 15 amino acids. V lost 0 bases to trimming and J lost 5 bases, with 11 bases between them. CDR3 in amino acids: CASSLGPQGTGELFF. The CDR3 coding sequence is TGTGCCAGCAGCTTGGGGCCCCAGGGGACCGGGGAGCTGTTTTTT.

Many counts were recorded for this clonotype. The rearrangement joins TRBV4-1 to TRBJ2-5; no clear D. Germline V gene sequence: CDR1 MGHRA, CDR2 YSYEKL. Trimming removed 0 bases at V and 5 bases at J, with 16 bases between. This CDR3 is built from 16 residues. CDR3 in DNA: TGCGCCAGCAGCCAAGATCGGGTCGGGTACCGGGAGACCCAGTACTTC. Translated: CASSQDRVGYRETQYF.

This clonotype was found many times. The chain carries TRBV28 and TRBJ2-7; D is ambiguous. The germline CDR1 and CDR2 sequences are MDHEN and SYDVKM. The CDR3 runs to 15 residues. V lost 2 bases, J lost 3 bases, and 14 bases lay in between. The CDR3 DNA is TGTGCCAGCAGTTTACCGGGCCCTAACCTCTACGAGCAGTACTTC. This encodes CASSLPGPNLYEQYF.

This clonotype was detected only a few times. This chain connects TRBV4-3 to TRBJ2-2; 11 bases align to TRBD2. CDR3 length equals 18 residues. Looked up from germline, CDR1 is LGHNA and CDR2 is YSLEER. The V and J ends lost 2 bases and 1 base, in that order; junction bases with no gene match: 6. The CDR3 protein is CASSQQLAGEGNTGELFF. CDR3 coding DNA: TGCGCCAGCAGCCAACAACTAGCGGGAGAAGGGAACACCGGGGAGCTGTTTTTT.

In this sample, this clonotype turned up many times. The chain employs TRBV20-1 and TRBJ2-3; D is undetermined. Germline lookup yields CDR1 DFQATT and CDR2 SNEGSKA (reference sequence). This CDR3 contains 14 residues. Trimming removed 4 bases from V and 1 base from J, with 12 bases in between. The CDR3 nucleotides read TGCAGTGCTATCGAACGCTCCGGCACAGATACGCAGTATTTT. This gives the protein CSAIERSGTDTQYF.

This clonotype was picked up a small number of times. J is TRBJ2-7 and V is TRBV6-1; 7 bases are a match to TRBD1. The V segment lost 7 bases and the J segment 2 bases; nucleotides outside the gene matches: 8. CDR3 length equals 14 residues. Germline CDR1 MNHNS, CDR2 SASEGT. The CDR3 sequence is CASTEQGSTYEQYF. For the CDR3, the DNA is TGTGCCAGCACCGAACAGGGGTCAACCTACGAGCAGTACTTC.

Ten or more counts support this clonotype. The J gene is TRBJ2-6, the V gene TRBV7-2; 9 bases match TRBD1. J gave up 6 bases and V 5 bases, and 5 bases lay outside the gene matches. The CDR3 has 15 amino acids. Germline V gives CDR1 SGHTA, CDR2 FQGNSA. In DNA form, the CDR3 reads TGTGCCAGCAGCATCACAGGGGGCTTGGCCAACGTCCTGACTTTC. Translated: CASSITGGLANVLTF. Full variable domain (missing parts from reference TRBV7-2 and TRBJ2-6): GAGVSQSPSNKVTEKGKDVELRCDPISGHTALYWYRQSLGQGLEFLIYFQGNSAPDKSGLPSDRFSAERTGGSVSTLTIQRTQQEDSAVYLCASSITGGLANVLTFGAGSRLTVL.

This clonotype was detected many times. The chain couples TRBV4-2 to TRBJ2-5, with 7 bases that match TRBD2. Germline V gene data show CDR1 as LGHNA and CDR2 as YNFKEQ. CDR3 size: 15 residues. The V gene end was trimmed by 4 bases and the J gene end by 0 bases; junction bases not matched to a gene: 5. This chain's CDR3 is CASSRGRGDQETQYF. The CDR3 DNA reads as TGTGCCAGCAGCCGAGGACGGGGGGACCAAGAGACCCAGTACTTC.

A few counts support this clonotype. The gene calls are TRBV20-1 and TRBJ1-5; 8 bases fit TRBD1. This CDR3 region has 15 residues. After removal of 1 base from V and 1 base from J, the junction contained 3 bases not matched to a gene. Germline V gives CDR1 DFQATT, CDR2 SNEGSKA (reference sequence). CDR3 region: CSARARTGSNQPQHF. In DNA, the CDR3 is TGCAGTGCTAGAGCGCGGACAGGGAGCAATCAGCCCCAGCATTTT.

This clonotype was recorded many times. The chain has TRBV4-3 and TRBJ1-2; TRBD1 is a possible D gene (6 bases). Germline loops: CDR1 LGHNA, CDR2 YSLEER. CDR3 length equals 12 residues. Deletions cut 4 bases from V and 6 bases from J, with 9 bases between. The CDR3 DNA sequence: TGCGCCAGCAGCCTCACAGGGCATGGCTACACCTTC. Encoded protein: CASSLTGHGYTF.

Many counts were recorded for this clonotype. The chain joins TRBV7-8 to TRBJ2-7; D possibly uses TRBD1 or TRBD2 (5 bases each). CDR1 and CDR2 (germline): SGHVS, FQNEAQ. The length of the CDR3 is 17 residues. Trimming pared 6 bases from V and 2 bases from J, leaving 23 bases between. Here the CDR3 DNA reads TGTGCCAGCAGTCTCTTTTTGGGTGGGACGGTCACCTACGAGCAGTACTTC. It encodes CASSLFLGGTVTYEQYF. Supplemented by reference TRBV7-8 and TRBJ2-7, the full variable domain reads GAGVSQSPRYKVAKRGQDVALRCDPISGHVSLFWYQQALGQGPEFLTYFQNEAQLDKSGLPSDRFFAERPEGSVSTLKIQRTQQEDSAVYLCASSLFLGGTVTYEQYFGPGTRLTVT.

This clonotype was observed many times. The genes are TRBV29-1 and TRBJ2-7; 10 bases are shared with TRBD2. Germline trimming cut 7 bases from V and 2 bases from J; bases unmatched to any gene: 11. This CDR3 has 15 residues. Germline lookup yields CDR1 SQVTM and CDR2 ANQGSEA. Written as DNA, the CDR3 is TGCAGCGCCCGAGGACTAGCGGAGGGCACCTACGAGCAGTACTTC. It is translated as CSARGLAEGTYEQYF.

This clonotype was observed many times. At one boundary the junction diverges from the germline segment, which might be a read error. The chain carries TRBV7-7 and TRBJ2-1; D may be TRBD2 (5 bases). The germline CDR1 and CDR2 sequences are SSHAT and FNYEAQ (reference sequence). This CDR3 spans 16 amino acids. The DNA for the CDR3 is TGTGCTAGCAGCTCAGCGGTACTAGAGTTATACAATGAGCAGTTCTTC. It translates to CASSSAVLELYNEQFF.

In this sample, this clonotype turned up many times. V usage is TRBV12-3 or TRBV12-4 and J usage is TRBJ1-5; perhaps TRBD1 as D (6 bases). CDR3 length equals 13 residues. V shed 6 bases and J shed 5 bases, with 11 bases lying between them. The CDR3 sequence is CASSQGSHQPQHF. As DNA, the CDR3 is TGTGCCAGCAGCCAGGGGTCCCATCAGCCCCAGCATTTT.

This clonotype was recorded at least ten times. The chain recombines TRBV7-9 with TRBJ1-2, with D possibly matching TRBD1 (5 bases). The CDR3 consists of 12 residues. Germline loops: CDR1 SEHNR, CDR2 FQNEAQ (reference sequence). The germline V and J ends were trimmed by 4 bases and 5 bases, with 8 bases remaining between them. CDR3: CASSSAGYGYTF. CDR3 sequence (DNA): TGTGCCAGCAGCTCCGCAGGGTATGGCTACACCTTC.

V gene TRBV7-8 combines with J gene TRBJ2-7; 7 bases are shared with TRBD2. Germline V lookup: CDR1 SGHVS, CDR2 FQNEAQ. The CDR3 sequence is 16 residues long. Trimming at V came to 5 bases and at J to 2 bases, leaving 12 bases not matched to a gene. The CDR3 sequence is CASSLAPGLRPYEQYF. DNA of the CDR3: TGTGCCAGCAGCCTGGCCCCGGGACTACGACCCTACGAGCAGTACTTC.

This clonotype was observed many times. The rearrangement joins TRBV6-2 or TRBV6-3 to TRBJ2-5, with 14 bases aligning to TRBD2. CDR1 MNHEY and CDR2 SVGEGT come from the germline V gene. The V and J ends lost 5 bases and 4 bases, in that order; junction bases with no gene match: 12. This CDR3 is built from 18 residues. DNA for the CDR3: TGTGCCAGCAGTGCCGGGACTAGCGGGAGATGGGGAGGAGAGACCCAGTACTTC. This sequence encodes CASSAGTSGRWGGETQYF.

This clonotype has a count of ten or more. The gene calls are TRBV30 and TRBJ2-1; the D is unclear. Trimming took 1 base from V and 3 from J, leaving 13 bases between them. The CDR3 contains 15 residues. The germline V gene encodes CDR1 GTSNPN and CDR2 SVGIG (reference sequence). The CDR3, as DNA: TGTGCCTGGAGTGACCTAGTTAGGGTCTACAATGAGCAGTTCTTC. Protein sequence: CAWSDLVRVYNEQFF.

In this sample, this clonotype turned up many times. V usage is TRBV29-1 and J usage is TRBJ1-4, with a possible D match to TRBD1 (5 bases). Germline V gives CDR1 SQVTM, CDR2 ANQGSEA. The CDR3 is made up of 13 amino acids. Trimming pared 7 bases from V and 7 bases from J, leaving 16 bases between. As DNA, the CDR3 is TGCAGCGCTGCTGGGGGGGTCAGTGAAAAACTGTTTTTT. It specifies CSAAGGVSEKLFF.

In this sample, this clonotype turned up many times. V and J are TRBV29-1 and TRBJ2-6; TRBD1 aligns across 7 bases. There are 17 residues in the CDR3. J lost 0 bases, V lost 2 bases, and 7 bases had no gene match. Germline V lookup: CDR1 SQVTM, CDR2 ANQGSEA. CDR3 protein: CSVERRDSHSGANVLTF. The DNA for the CDR3 is TGCAGCGTTGAACGCCGGGACAGCCACTCTGGGGCCAACGTCCTGACTTTC.

The chain links TRBV5-1 to TRBJ2-4, with D possibly TRBD1 on 6 matching bases. The CDR3 is 15 residues long. CDR1 SGHRS and CDR2 YFSETQ come from the germline V gene. The V gene lost 4 bases and the J gene lost 10 bases, with 21 bases spanning the gap. The CDR3 nucleotides are TGCGCCAGCAGCCTGGCAGGGGCGACCAAAGGGATTCAGTACTTC. Translation: CASSLAGATKGIQYF.

This clonotype has just a few counts. V is TRBV5-6 and J is TRBJ2-2; the D gene is possibly TRBD1 (5 bases). CDR3 length: 18 residues. The germline V gene has CDR1 SGHDT and CDR2 YYEEEE. V was trimmed by 2 bases and J by 0 bases, leaving 17 bases between them. The CDR3 reads CASSLRGSSLPNTGELFF. The CDR3 DNA sequence: TGTGCCAGCAGCTTAAGGGGCAGTTCACTGCCGAACACCGGGGAGCTGTTTTTT.

The J gene is TRBJ2-3, the V gene TRBV10-3; D gene uncertain. V was pared by 7 bases and J by 4 bases, with 15 bases between. This CDR3 has 14 amino acids. Germline-derived CDR1 and CDR2 are ENHRY and SYGVKD. The CDR3 coding sequence is TGTGCCATCACCTACGCTGTTGGCGCAGATACGCAGTATTTT. This translates into CAITYAVGADTQYF.

This clonotype was seen ten or more times. V usage is TRBV10-3 and J usage is TRBJ1-1; the D gene is possibly TRBD1 (5 bases). Trimming pared 4 bases from V and 5 bases from J, leaving 11 bases between. Germline-derived CDR1 and CDR2 are ENHRY and SYGVKD. This CDR3 spans 13 amino acids. CDR3: CAISAGPRTEAFF. The CDR3 bases are TGTGCCATCAGTGCGGGACCTAGGACTGAAGCTTTCTTT.

This clonotype was found many times. The chain combines TRBV20-1 with TRBJ2-3, with 12 bases matching TRBD2. Germline trimming cut 5 bases from V and 8 bases from J; bases unmatched to any gene: 11. The CDR3 consists of 15 residues. The V gene's germline CDR1 is DFQATT and CDR2 SNEGSKA (reference sequence). This CDR3 reads CSARHGLAGWGTQYF. DNA for the CDR3: TGCAGTGCTCGTCATGGACTAGCGGGATGGGGTACGCAGTATTTT.